The T cell receptor beta chain described here comes from a study of blood T cell repertoires in COVID-19 (TCRdb year 2020). Study-wide context: Samples covering the acute and convalescent phases of COVID-19 were provided by collaborators in the United States, Italy and Spain. The prospective study material was composed of cDNA or gDNA derived from T cells, B-cell-depleted T cells, or PBMCs. The dataset comprised deeply sampled blood TCRbeta repertoires from subjects exposed to, actively infected with, or recovered from COVID-19. The repertoires were made available in a free public database intended to serve as a resource for research on the immune response to SARS-CoV-2. The samples were drawn from two sources: the first 160 participants of the ongoing ImmuneRACE study, and approximately 1,300 subjects contributed by 6 global collaborators. Sample metadata almost always included a de-identified subject ID, COVID-19 status, age in years and sex. Where available, HLA class I and class II types were taken from metadata supplied by the sample provider and were not determined by assay-based typing. What the study reported, not specific to this receptor: The amount of clinical and demographic metadata varied by source and participant and was provided uncurated.

The germline V gene yields SGHRS for CDR1 and YFSETQ for CDR2. V loses 4 bases at its end and J loses 4 bases; junction bases beyond the gene matches: 8. Counted from cysteine to phenylalanine, this CDR3 has 15 amino acids. The CDR3 DNA has 45 bases and is translated from base 1. Collaborating institutions collected whole blood in K2EDTA tubes following their own protocols. For TCRbeta analysis, collaborators shipped samples as frozen whole blood, isolated PBMCs, or DNA extracted from either of those sample types. Comment on this clone: It has no known antigen specificity. Nothing much larger sits one base from this clone, and base qualities are not available.

The immunoSEQ Assay, a bias-controlled multiplex PCR, was used to amplify TCRbeta CDR3 regions from genomic DNA. The authors processed their data as follows. Nucleated cell counts per sample were estimated from amplification of reference gene primers within the assay. To quantify the absolute abundance of each unique TCRbeta CDR3 rearrangement, sequence reads were collapsed and filtered. For each sample, productive Simpson clonality was calculated as the square root of Simpson's diversity index over productive rearrangements. Held by TCRdb, this immuneACCESS table contains in-frame sequences only and omits some clones. Under half of the omission traces to an unresolved V gene where checked; the cause of the rest is unknown. V and J calls and clone size follow that table, whereas D and trimming were derived from the DNA. This sample lists some 74,000 clones; more than 75% were detected once. The ten largest clonotypes hold 6.6% of the sample.

The clonotype was recovered from a man aged 45 to 65 with active COVID-19. The chain couples TRBV5-1 to TRBJ2-3, with 8 junctional bases fitting TRBD2. The sequencing input was peripheral blood. The DNA sequence is TGCGCCAGCAGCACCGGGACTAGGGTCTCAGATACGCAGTATTTT. This yields the protein CASSTGTRVSDTQYF.